A single count supports the clone carrying this TCR beta chain. V lost 5 bases and J lost 2; bases outside the gene matches: 8. Germline loops: CDR1 MNHEY, CDR2 SMNVEV (reference sequence). CDR3 length: 15 amino acids. This specimen comes from a study of blood T cell repertoires in COVID-19. Sequencing used immunoSEQ multiplex PCR; TCRdb keeps in-frame clones, though not all of them. This table holds under 400,000 clones, approximately 91% found once. Sequencing was carried out using PBMCs or T cells enriched from blood (not recorded which). The TCR originated in a woman aged 25 to 39 who had been exposed to COVID-19. The chain carries TRBV27 and TRBJ1-1, with 7 bases lining up with TRBD1. The CDR3 bases are TGTGCCAGCAGTCCAAGGGGGACAGACAACACTGAAGCTTTCTTT. Amino acid sequence: CASSPRGTDNTEAFF.